This T cell receptor beta chain was recorded in a study of OX40 agonist ivuxolimab in advanced cancers. Study in general: Each dose-escalation patient presented with hepatocellular carcinoma, melanoma, renal cell or head and neck cancer.

The repertoire was sequenced with immunoSEQ multiplex PCR; TCRdb's copy has only in-frame clones and lacks some. The sample includes about 60,000 clones, about 90% of them seen just once. Regarding the study as a whole: Low levels of normalized T-cell clonal expansion also appeared in some nonresponders. Clonal expansion by week 6 occurred in CD4+ and CD8+ blood T cells (at 0.1 to 3.0 mg/kg).

Turning to this clone: Antigen: not known.

Germline CDR1 LNHDA, CDR2 SQIVND (reference sequence). This CDR3 spans 13 amino acids. The V and J ends lost 4 bases and 2 bases respectively, with 6 bases between them. The V and J genes are TRBV19 and TRBJ2-1; D remains unclear. Material: CD4+ or CD8+ T cells sorted from blood, obtained in a trial of the OX40 agonist ivuxolimab. This clonotype was obtained from an adult with an advanced solid tumor such as melanoma, head and neck, liver or kidney cancer. The CDR3 spells CASSNLAYNEQFF. The CDR3 DNA follows: TGTGCCAGTAGTAATTTAGCCTACAATGAGCAGTTCTTC.